This TCR beta chain was sequenced during a study of CD8+ T cells in alopecia areata. TCR sequencing used cDNA made by reverse transcription of extracted RNA. The protocol was immunoSEQ multiplex PCR, while the TCRdb copy is restricted to in-frame clones and leaves out a portion. This sample has approximately 150,000 clones, with 55% found just once. The sample holds a few counts of this clone. Its antigen remains unidentified. The CDR3 has 15 residues. Germline CDR1 MNHEY, CDR2 SMNVEV (reference sequence). V dropped 5 bases and J dropped 4 bases, with 15 bases sitting between them. Whole-study results and caveats: Scalp specimens additionally yield sequences from normal skin's resident alphabeta T cells.

The V and J genes are TRBV27 and TRBJ1-5; D may be TRBD1 (6 bases). The sequence was obtained from a human donor in good health. Material for sequencing was CD4+ T cells sorted from blood. The DNA of the CDR3 is TGTGCCAGCAGTAAACAGGGTCTTGGGAATCAGCCCCAGCATTTT. Residues: CASSKQGLGNQPQHF.